The source of this T cell receptor beta chain is a study of neurological immune-mediated disorders (dated by TCRdb to the late 2010s). Background for the entire study: The study compared peripheral blood TCR-beta repertoires of HTLV-I-associated myelopathy (HAM/TSP) patients, multiple sclerosis patients and healthy controls using UMI-based sequencing. Alongside PBMC samples, the set of approximately 100 TCR-beta libraries contained longitudinal samples, technical triplicates, and paired CD4+ and CD8+ T-cell subsets that had been sorted. The cohort was made up of around 70 subjects, consisting of some 15 HAM/TSP patients, around 35 multiple sclerosis patients and around 20 healthy controls. Here is what the overall study found, with its caveats: The highest TCR clonal expansion was observed in HAM/TSP patients, whereas the lowest was observed in MS patients, even when compared with healthy controls. Expanded clones from different subjects shared no identical CDR3 amino acid sequences, which suggests that TCR-beta repertoires were private in all groups.

This clonotype was counted ten times or more. No cognate antigen has been identified for it. No base-level quality is on record; no much larger clone is a single base apart. cDNA synthesis used template-switch 5'RACE with a primer carrying a 10-nucleotide random unique molecular identifier tagging each TCR transcript. Over 180 million TCR-beta sequences, covering 15-18 subjects, were produced in each sequencing run. The RNeasy kit was used for extraction of total RNA. Using the KAPA Real-time Library Amplification kit, TCR-beta VDJ regions were amplified with primers for the TCR constant region and the 5'RACE anchor. Sample indexes and Illumina adaptors were added in a first PCR, and a second PCR then increased library yield. After Ampure bead purification, the TCR product of roughly 650 bp was size-selected on a 2% E-gel SizeSelection system. Before pooling, library quality was assessed on a Bioanalyzer, concentration was determined with Qubit, and library quantification was performed with the Kapa Library Quantification kit. An Illumina HiSeq 2500 sequenced the libraries paired-end 2 x 150 bp. To increase sequence diversity, roughly 23-30% phiX was spiked into each library pool. The original pipeline was this. The UMI-based MiGEC pipeline processed quality-filtered reads and removed over 75% of raw TCR sequences during error correction. VDJ genes were aligned to IMGT germline references, and each clonotype was defined by a unique CDR3 amino acid sequence together with V-J genes. Clonal expansion, Shannon diversity and CDR3 relatedness were evaluated with VDJtools (CalcPairwiseDistances, ClusterSamples), while phylogenetic trees were built in CLCbio workbench. Expanded clones were defined as having at least 8 unique UMIs, based on coefficient-of-variation modelling across technical triplicates. TCRdb cleaned the public reads at Q25 with fastp, built clones with MiXCR and kept in-frame beta chains. Duplicate CDR3 protein sequences are folded into a single record with the most common DNA and genes. In this record, the V and J calls reflect TCRdb's handling and not the investigators' own analysis. Here the sample has tens of thousands of distinct CDR3 sequences; 9.4% occur a single time. The ten largest clones capture 1.7% of the sample.

Via the germline V gene, CDR1 is SGDLS and CDR2 YYNGEE. Its CDR3 holds 17 amino acids, cysteine through phenylalanine. Only the CDR3 portion is preserved as DNA: 51 bases, with reading frame beginning at the first base. For this chain, trimming is 0 bases at the V end and 0 bases at the J end, and the number of junction bases without a gene match is 4. The healthy controls were volunteers from a blood bank in Maryland, USA. Unsorted PBMC libraries were generated from 2 million PBMCs stored in RNAlater at -80 °C until RNA extraction. Peripheral blood underwent Ficoll-Hypaque density gradient centrifugation to isolate PBMCs, which were then cryopreserved in liquid nitrogen.

The sequence is built from TRBV9 and TRBJ2-1; the junction holds 9 bases that match TRBD2. The origin of this receptor is a man aged 50 to 60 in good health. Sample: PBMCs. The DNA sequence is given as TGTGCCAGCAGCGTAGTTCCTAGCGGGGCCTCCTACAATGAGCAGTTCTTC. The resulting protein is CASSVVPSGASYNEQFF.